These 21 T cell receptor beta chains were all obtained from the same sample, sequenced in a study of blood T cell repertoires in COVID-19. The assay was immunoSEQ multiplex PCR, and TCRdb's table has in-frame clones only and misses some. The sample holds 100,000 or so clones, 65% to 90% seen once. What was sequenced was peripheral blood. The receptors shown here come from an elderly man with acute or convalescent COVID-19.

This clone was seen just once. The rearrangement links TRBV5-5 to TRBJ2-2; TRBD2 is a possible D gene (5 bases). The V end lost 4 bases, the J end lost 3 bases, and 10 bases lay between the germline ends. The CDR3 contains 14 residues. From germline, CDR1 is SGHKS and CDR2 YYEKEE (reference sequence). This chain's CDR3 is CASSLGIYTGELFF. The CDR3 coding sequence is TGTGCCAGCAGCCTCGGGATCTACACCGGGGAGCTGTTTTTT.

The CDR3 reads CSASPRYRQASYEQYF. The DNA of the CDR3 is TGCAGTGCTAGTCCTAGGTACCGACAGGCCTCCTACGAGCAGTACTTC. The rearrangement uses TRBV20-1 and TRBJ2-7, with D tentatively TRBD1 (6 bases). The germline V gene has CDR1 DFQATT and CDR2 SNEGSKA (reference sequence). The CDR3 extends over 16 amino acids. Trimming stripped 3 bases from V and 0 bases from J, with 18 bases between.

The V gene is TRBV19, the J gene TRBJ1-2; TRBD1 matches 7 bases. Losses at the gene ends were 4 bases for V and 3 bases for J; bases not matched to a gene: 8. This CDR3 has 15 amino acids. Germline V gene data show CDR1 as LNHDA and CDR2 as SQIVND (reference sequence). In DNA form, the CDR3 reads TGTGCCAGTAGTACACAGGGGATTAGTGACTATGGCTACACCTTC. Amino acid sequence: CASSTQGISDYGYTF.

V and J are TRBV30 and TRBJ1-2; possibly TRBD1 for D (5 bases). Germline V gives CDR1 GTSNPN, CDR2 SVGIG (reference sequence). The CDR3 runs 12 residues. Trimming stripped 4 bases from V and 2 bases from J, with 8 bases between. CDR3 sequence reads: CAWKGNNYGYTF. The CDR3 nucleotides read TGTGCCTGGAAGGGGAACAACTATGGCTACACCTTC.

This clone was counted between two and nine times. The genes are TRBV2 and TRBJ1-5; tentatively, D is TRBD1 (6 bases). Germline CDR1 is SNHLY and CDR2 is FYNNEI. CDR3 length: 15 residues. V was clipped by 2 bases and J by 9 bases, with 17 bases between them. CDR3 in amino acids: CASSEQAGAAAPQHF. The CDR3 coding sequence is TGTGCCAGCAGTGAACAGGCAGGGGCCGCCGCGCCCCAGCATTTT. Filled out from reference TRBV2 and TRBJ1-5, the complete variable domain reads EPEVTQTPSHQVTQMGQEVILRCVPISNHLYFYWYRQILGQKVEFLVSFYNNEISEKSEIFDDQFSVERPDGSNFTLKIRSTKLEDSAMYFCASSEQAGAAAPQHFGDGTRLSIL.

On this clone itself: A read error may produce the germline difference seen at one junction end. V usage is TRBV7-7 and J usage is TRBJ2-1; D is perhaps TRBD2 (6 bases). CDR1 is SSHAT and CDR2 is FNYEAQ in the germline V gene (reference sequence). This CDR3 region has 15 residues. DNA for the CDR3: TGTGCTAGCAGCCCATCTAGCGCTCCCTACAATGAGCAGTTCTTC. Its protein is CASSPSSAPYNEQFF.

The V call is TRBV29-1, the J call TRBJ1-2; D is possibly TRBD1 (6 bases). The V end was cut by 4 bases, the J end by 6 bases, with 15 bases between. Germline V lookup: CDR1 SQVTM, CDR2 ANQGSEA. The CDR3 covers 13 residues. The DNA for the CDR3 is TGCAGCGTTGTTACAGGGAAGTACGATGGCTACACCTTC. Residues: CSVVTGKYDGYTF.

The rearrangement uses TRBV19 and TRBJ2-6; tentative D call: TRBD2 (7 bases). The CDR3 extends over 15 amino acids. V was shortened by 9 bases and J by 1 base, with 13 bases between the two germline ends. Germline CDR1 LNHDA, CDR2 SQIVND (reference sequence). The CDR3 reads CASRGAGSGANVLTF. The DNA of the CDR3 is TGTGCCAGCCGGGGGGCGGGGTCTGGGGCCAACGTCCTGACTTTC.

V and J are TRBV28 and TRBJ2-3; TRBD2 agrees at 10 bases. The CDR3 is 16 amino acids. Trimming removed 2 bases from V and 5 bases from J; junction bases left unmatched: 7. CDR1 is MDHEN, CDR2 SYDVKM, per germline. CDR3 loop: CASSLGLAGVLDTQYF. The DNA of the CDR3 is TGTGCCAGCAGTTTAGGGCTAGCGGGAGTGTTAGATACGCAGTATTTT.

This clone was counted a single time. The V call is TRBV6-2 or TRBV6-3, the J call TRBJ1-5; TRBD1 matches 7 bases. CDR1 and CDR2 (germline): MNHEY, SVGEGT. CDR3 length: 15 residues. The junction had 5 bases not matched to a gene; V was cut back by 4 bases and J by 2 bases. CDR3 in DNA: TGTGCCAGCAGTTCCACAGGGGTCGGCAATCAGCCCCAGCATTTT. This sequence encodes CASSSTGVGNQPQHF.

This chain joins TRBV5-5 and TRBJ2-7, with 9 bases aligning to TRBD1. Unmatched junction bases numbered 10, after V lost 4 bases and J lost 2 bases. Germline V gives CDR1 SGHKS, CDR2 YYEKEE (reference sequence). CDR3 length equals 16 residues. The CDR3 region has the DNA TGTGCCAGCAGCCTAGCCGGGACAGGGCTGACCTACGAGCAGTACTTC. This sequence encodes CASSLAGTGLTYEQYF.

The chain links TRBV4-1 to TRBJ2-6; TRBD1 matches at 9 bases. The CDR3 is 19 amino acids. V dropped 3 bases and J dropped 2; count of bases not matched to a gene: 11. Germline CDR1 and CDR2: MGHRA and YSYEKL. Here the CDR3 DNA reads TGCGCCAGCAGCCAGCCCCGGGACAGGGAGACCGCTGGGGCCAACGTCCTGACTTTC. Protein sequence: CASSQPRDRETAGANVLTF.

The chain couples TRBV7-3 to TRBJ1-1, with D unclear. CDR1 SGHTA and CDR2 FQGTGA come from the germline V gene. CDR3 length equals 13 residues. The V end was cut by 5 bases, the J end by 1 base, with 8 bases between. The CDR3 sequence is CASSIEWNTEAFF. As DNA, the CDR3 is TGTGCCAGCAGCATCGAGTGGAACACTGAAGCTTTCTTT.

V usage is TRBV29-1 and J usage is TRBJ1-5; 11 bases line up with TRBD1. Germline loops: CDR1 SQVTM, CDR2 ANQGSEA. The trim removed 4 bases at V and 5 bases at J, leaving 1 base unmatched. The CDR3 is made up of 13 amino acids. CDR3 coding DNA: TGCAGCGTTGGGGGACAGGGGGATCAGCCCCAGCATTTT. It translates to CSVGGQGDQPQHF.

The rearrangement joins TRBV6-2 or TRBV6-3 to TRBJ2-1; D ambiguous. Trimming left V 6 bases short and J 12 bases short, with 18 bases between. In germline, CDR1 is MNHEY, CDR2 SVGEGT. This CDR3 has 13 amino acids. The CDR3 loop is CASSPLSLDGQFF. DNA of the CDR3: TGTGCCAGCAGCCCCTTGAGTCTCGATGGGCAGTTCTTC.

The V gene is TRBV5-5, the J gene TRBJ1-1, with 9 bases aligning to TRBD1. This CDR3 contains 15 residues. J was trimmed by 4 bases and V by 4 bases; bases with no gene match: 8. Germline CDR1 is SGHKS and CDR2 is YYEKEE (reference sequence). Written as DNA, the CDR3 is TGTGCCAGCAGCCCACAGGGGGCGATCGGCACTGAAGCTTTCTTT. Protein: CASSPQGAIGTEAFF.

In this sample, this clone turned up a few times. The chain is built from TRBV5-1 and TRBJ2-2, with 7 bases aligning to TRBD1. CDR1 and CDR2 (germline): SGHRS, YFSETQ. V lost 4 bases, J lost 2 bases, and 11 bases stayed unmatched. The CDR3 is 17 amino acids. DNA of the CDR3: TGCGCCAGCAGCCTCATCCCCGGGACAGTTAACACCGGGGAGCTGTTTTTT. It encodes CASSLIPGTVNTGELFF.

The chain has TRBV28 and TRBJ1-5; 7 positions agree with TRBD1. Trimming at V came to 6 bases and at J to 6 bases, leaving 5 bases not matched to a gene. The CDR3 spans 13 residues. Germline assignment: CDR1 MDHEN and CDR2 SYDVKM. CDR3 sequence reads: CASRPQGGQPQHF. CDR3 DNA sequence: TGTGCCAGCAGGCCTCAGGGGGGTCAGCCCCAGCATTTT.

The CDR3 loop is CASSAQGNSNQPQHF. The DNA of the CDR3 is TGTGCCAGCAGCGCACAGGGAAATAGCAATCAGCCCCAGCATTTT. The V call is TRBV2, the J call TRBJ1-5; tentative D call: TRBD1 (6 bases). The CDR3 totals 15 residues. Trimming removed 6 bases at V and 0 bases at J, with 12 bases between. From germline, CDR1 is SNHLY and CDR2 FYNNEI.

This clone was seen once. This chain's CDR3 is CSVGQVSYEQYF. DNA of the CDR3: TGCAGCGTTGGACAGGTCTCCTACGAGCAGTACTTC. The J gene is TRBJ2-7, the V gene TRBV29-1, with D possibly TRBD1 on 6 matching bases. The germline V gene has CDR1 SQVTM and CDR2 ANQGSEA. V lost 4 bases to trimming and J lost 0 bases, with 7 bases between them. The CDR3 length is 12 residues.

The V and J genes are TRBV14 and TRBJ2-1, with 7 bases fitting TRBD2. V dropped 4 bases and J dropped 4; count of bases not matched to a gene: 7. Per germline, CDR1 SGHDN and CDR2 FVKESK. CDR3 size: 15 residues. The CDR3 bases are TGTGCCAGCAGCCCACCCGGGACTACTTACAATGAGCAGTTCTTC. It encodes CASSPPGTTYNEQFF.